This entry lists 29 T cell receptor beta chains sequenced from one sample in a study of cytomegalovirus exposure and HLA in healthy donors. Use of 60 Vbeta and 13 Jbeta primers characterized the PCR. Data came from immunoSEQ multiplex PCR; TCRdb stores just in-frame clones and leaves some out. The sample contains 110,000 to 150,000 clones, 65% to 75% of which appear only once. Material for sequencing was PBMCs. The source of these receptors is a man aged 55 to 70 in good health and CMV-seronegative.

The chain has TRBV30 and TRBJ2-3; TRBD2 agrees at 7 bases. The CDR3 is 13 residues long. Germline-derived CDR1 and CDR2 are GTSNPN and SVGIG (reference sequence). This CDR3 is CALLGLNTDTQYF. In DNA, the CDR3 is TGTGCGCTGTTGGGACTAAACACAGATACGCAGTATTTT.

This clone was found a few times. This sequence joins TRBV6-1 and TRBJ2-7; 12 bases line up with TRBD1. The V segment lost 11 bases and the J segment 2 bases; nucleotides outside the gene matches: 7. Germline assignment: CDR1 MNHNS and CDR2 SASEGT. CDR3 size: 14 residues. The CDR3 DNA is TGTGCCGCGGGGACAGGGGGCGCCGCCTACGAGCAGTACTTC. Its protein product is CAAGTGGAAYEQYF.

CDR3 DNA: TGCGCCAGCAGTGGGACTAGCGGGAGCTTAGAGCAGTACTTC. This encodes CASSGTSGSLEQYF. The chain uses TRBV10-2 and TRBJ2-7; TRBD2 matches 13 bases. V was pared by 4 bases and J by 7 bases, with 4 bases of the junction left unmatched. Germline V gene sequence: CDR1 WSHSY, CDR2 SAAADI. The CDR3 consists of 14 residues.

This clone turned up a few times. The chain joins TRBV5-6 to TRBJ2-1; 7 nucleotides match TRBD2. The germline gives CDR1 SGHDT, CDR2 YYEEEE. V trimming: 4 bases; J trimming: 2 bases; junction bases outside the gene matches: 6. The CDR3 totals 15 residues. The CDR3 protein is CASSRGTNPYNEQFF. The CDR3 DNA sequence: TGTGCCAGCAGCCGAGGGACTAACCCCTACAATGAGCAGTTCTTC.

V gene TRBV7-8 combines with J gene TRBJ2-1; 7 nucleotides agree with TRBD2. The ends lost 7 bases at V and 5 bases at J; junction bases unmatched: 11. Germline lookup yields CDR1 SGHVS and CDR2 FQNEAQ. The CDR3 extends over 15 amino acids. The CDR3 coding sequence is TGTGCCAGCACCCTAAGCCGGGGAGGGGACAATGAGCAGTTCTTC. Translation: CASTLSRGGDNEQFF. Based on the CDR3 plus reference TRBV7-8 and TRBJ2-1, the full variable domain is GAGVSQSPRYKVAKRGQDVALRCDPISGHVSLFWYQQALGQGPEFLTYFQNEAQLDKSGLPSDRFFAERPEGSVSTLKIQRTQQEDSAVYLCASTLSRGGDNEQFFGPGTRLTVL.

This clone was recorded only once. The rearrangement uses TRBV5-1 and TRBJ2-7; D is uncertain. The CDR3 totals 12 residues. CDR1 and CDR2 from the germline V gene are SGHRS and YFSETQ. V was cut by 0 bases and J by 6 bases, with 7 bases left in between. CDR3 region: CASSLGRSEQYF. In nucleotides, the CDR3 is TGCGCCAGCAGCTTGGGGAGATCCGAGCAGTACTTC. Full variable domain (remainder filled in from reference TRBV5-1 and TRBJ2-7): KAGVTQTPRYLIKTRGQQVTLSCSPISGHRSVSWYQQTPGQGLQFLFEYFSETQRNKGNFPGRFSGRQFSNSRSEMNVSTLELGDSALYLCASSLGRSEQYFGPGTRLTVT.

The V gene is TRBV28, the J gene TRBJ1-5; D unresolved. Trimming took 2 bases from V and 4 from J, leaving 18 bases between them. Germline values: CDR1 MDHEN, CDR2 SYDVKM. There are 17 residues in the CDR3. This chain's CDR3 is CASSLLLGESRNQPQHF. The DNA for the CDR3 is TGTGCCAGCAGTTTACTATTGGGAGAGTCTAGGAATCAGCCCCAGCATTTT.

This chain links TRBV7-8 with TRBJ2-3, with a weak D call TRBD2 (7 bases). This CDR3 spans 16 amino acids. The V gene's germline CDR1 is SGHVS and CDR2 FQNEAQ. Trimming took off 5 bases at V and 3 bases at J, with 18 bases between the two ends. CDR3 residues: CASSPWEGEWTDTQYF. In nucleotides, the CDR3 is TGTGCCAGCAGCCCTTGGGAGGGGGAGTGGACAGATACGCAGTATTTT.

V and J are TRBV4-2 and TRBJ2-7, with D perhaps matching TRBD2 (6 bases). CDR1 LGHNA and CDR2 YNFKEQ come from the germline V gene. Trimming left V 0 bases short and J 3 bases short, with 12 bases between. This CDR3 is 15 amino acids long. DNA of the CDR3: TGTGCCAGCAGCCAAGATGCTAGCGCTGACTACGAGCAGTACTTC. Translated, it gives CASSQDASADYEQYF.

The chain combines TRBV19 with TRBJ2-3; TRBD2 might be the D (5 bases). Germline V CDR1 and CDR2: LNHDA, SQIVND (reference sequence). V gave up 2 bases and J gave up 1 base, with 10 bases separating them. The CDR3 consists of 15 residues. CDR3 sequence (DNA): TGTGCCAGTAGTATACCGGGATCTGGCACAGATACGCAGTATTTT. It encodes CASSIPGSGTDTQYF. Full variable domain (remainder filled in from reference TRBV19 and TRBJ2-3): DGGITQSPKYLFRKEGQNVTLSCEQNLNHDAMYWYRQDPGQGLRLIYYSQIVNDFQKGDIAEGYSVSREKKESFPLTVTSAQKNPTAFYLCASSIPGSGTDTQYFGPGTRLTVL.

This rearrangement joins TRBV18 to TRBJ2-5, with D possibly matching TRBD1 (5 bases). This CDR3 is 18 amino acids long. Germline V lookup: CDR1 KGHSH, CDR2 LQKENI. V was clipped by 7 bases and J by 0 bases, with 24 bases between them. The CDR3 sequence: CASLENWGSPPYQETQYF. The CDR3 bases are TGTGCCAGCTTAGAGAATTGGGGCAGTCCACCGTACCAAGAGACCCAGTACTTC.

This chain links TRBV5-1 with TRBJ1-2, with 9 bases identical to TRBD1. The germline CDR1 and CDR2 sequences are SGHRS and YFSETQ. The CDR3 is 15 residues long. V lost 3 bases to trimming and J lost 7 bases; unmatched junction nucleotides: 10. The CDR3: CASSSGTGLGRGYTF. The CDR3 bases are TGCGCCAGCAGCTCGGGGACAGGGTTAGGTCGTGGCTACACCTTC.

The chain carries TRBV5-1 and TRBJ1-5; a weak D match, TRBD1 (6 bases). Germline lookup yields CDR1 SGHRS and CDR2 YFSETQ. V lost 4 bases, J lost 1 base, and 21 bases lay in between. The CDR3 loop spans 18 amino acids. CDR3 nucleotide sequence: TGCGCCAGCAGCCCATACCCGACAGGTCGGGGAAGCAATCAGCCCCAGCATTTT. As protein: CASSPYPTGRGSNQPQHF. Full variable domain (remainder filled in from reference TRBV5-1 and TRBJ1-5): KAGVTQTPRYLIKTRGQQVTLSCSPISGHRSVSWYQQTPGQGLQFLFEYFSETQRNKGNFPGRFSGRQFSNSRSEMNVSTLELGDSALYLCASSPYPTGRGSNQPQHFGDGTRLSIL.

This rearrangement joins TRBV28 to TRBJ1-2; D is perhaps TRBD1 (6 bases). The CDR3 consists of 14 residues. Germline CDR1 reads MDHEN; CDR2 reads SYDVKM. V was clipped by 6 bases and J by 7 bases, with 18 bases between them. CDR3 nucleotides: TGTGCCAGCAGCTCTCTCTCAGGGGCGCGTGGCTACACCTTC. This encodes CASSSLSGARGYTF.

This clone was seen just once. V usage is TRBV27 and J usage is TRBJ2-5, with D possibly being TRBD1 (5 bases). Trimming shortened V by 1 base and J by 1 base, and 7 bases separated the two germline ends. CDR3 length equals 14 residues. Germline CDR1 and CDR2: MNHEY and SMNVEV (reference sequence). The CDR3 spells CASSLLGAQETQYF. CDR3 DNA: TGTGCCAGCAGTTTATTAGGGGCCCAAGAGACCCAGTACTTC.

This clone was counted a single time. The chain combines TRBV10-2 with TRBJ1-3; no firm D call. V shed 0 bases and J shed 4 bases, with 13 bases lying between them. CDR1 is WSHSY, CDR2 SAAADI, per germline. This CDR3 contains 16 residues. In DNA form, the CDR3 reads TGCGCCAGCAGTGAGTCCCCGGGATTGAGAGGAAACACCATATATTTT. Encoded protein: CASSESPGLRGNTIYF.

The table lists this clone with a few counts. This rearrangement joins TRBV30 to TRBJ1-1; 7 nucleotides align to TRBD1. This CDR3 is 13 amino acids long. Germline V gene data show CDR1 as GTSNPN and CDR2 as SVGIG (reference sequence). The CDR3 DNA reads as TGTGCTTTACCGGGACAGATGAACACTGAAGCTTTCTTT. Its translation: CALPGQMNTEAFF.

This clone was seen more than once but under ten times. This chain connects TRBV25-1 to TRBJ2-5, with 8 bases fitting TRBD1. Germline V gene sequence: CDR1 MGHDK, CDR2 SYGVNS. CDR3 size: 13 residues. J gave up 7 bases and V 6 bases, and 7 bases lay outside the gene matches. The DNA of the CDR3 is TGTGCCAGCAGCCCTACAGGGGGGTGGACCCAGTACTTC. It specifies CASSPTGGWTQYF.

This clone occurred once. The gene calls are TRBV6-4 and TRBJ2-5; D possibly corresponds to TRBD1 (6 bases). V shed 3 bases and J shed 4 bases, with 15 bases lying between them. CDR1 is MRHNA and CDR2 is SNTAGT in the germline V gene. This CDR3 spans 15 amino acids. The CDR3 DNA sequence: TGTGCCAGCAGTGAAACGGCAGGGGATGGAGAGACCCAGTACTTC. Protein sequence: CASSETAGDGETQYF.

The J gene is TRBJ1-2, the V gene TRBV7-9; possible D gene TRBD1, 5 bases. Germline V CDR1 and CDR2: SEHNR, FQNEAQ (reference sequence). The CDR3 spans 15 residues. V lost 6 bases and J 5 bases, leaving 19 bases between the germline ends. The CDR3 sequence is CASSLTDRRWYGYTF. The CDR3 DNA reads TGTGCCAGCAGTTTAACCGACAGACGTTGGTATGGCTACACCTTC.

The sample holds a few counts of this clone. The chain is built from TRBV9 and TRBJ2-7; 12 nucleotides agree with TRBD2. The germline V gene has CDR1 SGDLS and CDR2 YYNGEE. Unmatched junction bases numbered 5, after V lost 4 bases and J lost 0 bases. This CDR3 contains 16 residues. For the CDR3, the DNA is TGTGCCAGCAGCCCCCAGGGACTAGCGGGCTCCTACGAGCAGTACTTC. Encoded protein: CASSPQGLAGSYEQYF. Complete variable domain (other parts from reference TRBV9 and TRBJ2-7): DSGVTQTPKHLITATGQRVTLRCSPRSGDLSVYWYQQSLDQGLQFLIQYYNGEERAKGNILERFSAQQFPDLHSELNLSSLELGDSALYFCASSPQGLAGSYEQYFGPGTRLTVT.

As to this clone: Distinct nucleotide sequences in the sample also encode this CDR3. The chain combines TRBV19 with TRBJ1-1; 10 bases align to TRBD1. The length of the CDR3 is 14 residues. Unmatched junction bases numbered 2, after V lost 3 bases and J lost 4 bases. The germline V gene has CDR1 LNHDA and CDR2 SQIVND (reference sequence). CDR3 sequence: CASSMTGGGTEAFF. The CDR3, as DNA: TGTGCCAGTAGTATGACAGGGGGCGGCACTGAAGCTTTCTTT.

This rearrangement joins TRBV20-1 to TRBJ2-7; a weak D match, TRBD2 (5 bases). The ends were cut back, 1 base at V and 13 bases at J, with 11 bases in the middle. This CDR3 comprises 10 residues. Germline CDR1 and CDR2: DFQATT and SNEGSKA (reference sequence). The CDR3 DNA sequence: TGCAGTGCTAGAGGGGCGACTATCTACTTC. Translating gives CSARGATIYF.

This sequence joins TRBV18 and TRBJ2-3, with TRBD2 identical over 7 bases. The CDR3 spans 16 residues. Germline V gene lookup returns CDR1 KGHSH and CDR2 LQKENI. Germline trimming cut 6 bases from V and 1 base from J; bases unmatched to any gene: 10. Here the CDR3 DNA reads TGTGCCAGCTCCCACGGACTAGGGAGTGGCACAGATACGCAGTATTTT. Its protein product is CASSHGLGSGTDTQYF.

CDR3 loop: CASRPTGAMNTEAFF. As DNA, the CDR3 is TGTGCCAGCAGACCCACAGGGGCCATGAACACTGAAGCTTTCTTT. V usage is TRBV25-1 and J usage is TRBJ1-1, with 7 bases aligning to TRBD1. The trim removed 6 bases at V and 0 bases at J, leaving 7 bases unmatched. In germline, CDR1 is MGHDK, CDR2 SYGVNS. This CDR3 comprises 15 residues.

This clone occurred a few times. CDR3 nucleotide sequence: TGTGCCAGCAGCGAGACAGGGGAGGAAGCTTTCTTT. This encodes CASSETGEEAFF. V and J are TRBV9 and TRBJ1-1; 8 bases are shared with TRBD1. Germline V lookup: CDR1 SGDLS, CDR2 YYNGEE. The CDR3 length is 12 residues. V was clipped by 3 bases and J by 8 bases; unmatched bases: 3.

CDR3 sequence: CAISQPSPTTGLRGYTF. In nucleotides, the CDR3 is TGTGCCATCAGTCAACCTTCCCCAACAACAGGGCTGAGAGGCTACACCTTC. The rearrangement links TRBV10-3 to TRBJ1-2; TRBD1 might be the D (6 bases). V lost 5 bases and J 8 bases, leaving 27 bases between the germline ends. This CDR3 region has 17 residues. Germline V gene data show CDR1 as ENHRY and CDR2 as SYGVKD.

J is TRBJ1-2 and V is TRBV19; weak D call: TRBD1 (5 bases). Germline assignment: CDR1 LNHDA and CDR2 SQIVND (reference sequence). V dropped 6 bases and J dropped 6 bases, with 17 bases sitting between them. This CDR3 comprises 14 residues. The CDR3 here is CASSQGRGEDGYTF. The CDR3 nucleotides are TGTGCCAGTAGCCAAGGACGGGGGGAGGATGGCTACACCTTC.

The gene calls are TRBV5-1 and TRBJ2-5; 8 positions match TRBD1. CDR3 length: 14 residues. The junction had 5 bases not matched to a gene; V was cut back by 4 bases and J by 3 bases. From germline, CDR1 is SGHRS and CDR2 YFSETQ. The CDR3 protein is CASSLGQGEETQYF. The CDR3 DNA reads TGCGCCAGCAGCCTAGGACAGGGCGAAGAGACCCAGTACTTC.